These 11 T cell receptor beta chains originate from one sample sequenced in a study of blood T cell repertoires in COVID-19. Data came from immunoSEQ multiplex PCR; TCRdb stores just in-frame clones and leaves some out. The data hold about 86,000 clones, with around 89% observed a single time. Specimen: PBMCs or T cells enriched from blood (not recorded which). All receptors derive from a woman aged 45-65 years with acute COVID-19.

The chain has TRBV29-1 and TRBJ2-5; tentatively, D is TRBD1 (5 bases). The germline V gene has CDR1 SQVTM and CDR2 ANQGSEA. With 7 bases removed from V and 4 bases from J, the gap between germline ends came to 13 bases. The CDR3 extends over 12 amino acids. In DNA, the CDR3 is TGCAGCGGTGGCACAGGCAGAGAGACCCAGTACTTC. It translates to CSGGTGRETQYF.

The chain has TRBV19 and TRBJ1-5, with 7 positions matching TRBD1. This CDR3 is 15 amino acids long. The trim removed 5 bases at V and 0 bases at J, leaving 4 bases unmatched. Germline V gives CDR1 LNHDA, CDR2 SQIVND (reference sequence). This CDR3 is CASSPGQYSNQPQHF. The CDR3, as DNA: TGTGCCAGTAGTCCGGGACAGTATAGCAATCAGCCCCAGCATTTT.

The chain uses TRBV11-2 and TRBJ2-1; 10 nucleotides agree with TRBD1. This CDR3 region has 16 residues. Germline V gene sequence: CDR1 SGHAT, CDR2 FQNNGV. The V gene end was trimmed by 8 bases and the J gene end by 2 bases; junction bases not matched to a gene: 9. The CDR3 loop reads CASGHPGTGAYNEQFF. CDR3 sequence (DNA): TGTGCCAGCGGCCACCCCGGGACAGGGGCCTACAATGAGCAGTTCTTC.

The CDR3 loop is CAWTDSNNSPLHF. The DNA for the CDR3 is TGTGCCTGGACAGACAGTAATAATTCACCCCTCCACTTT. This sequence joins TRBV30 and TRBJ1-6, with a tentative D call TRBD1 (5 bases). Trimming removed 4 bases at V and 5 bases at J, with 9 bases between. The CDR3 spans 13 residues. Germline lookup yields CDR1 GTSNPN and CDR2 SVGIG (reference sequence).

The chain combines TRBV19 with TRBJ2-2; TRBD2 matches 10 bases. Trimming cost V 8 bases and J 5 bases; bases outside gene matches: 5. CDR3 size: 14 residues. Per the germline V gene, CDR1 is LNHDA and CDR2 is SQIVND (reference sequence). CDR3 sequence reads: CASSSGSATGELFF. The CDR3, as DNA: TGTGCCAGTTCTAGCGGGAGTGCGACCGGGGAGCTGTTTTTT.

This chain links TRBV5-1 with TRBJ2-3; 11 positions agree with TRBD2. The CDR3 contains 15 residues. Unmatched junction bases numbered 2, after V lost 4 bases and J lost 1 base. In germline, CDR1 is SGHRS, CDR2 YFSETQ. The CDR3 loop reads CASSGGLAGTDTQYF. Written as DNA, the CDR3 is TGCGCCAGCAGCGGGGGACTAGCGGGCACAGATACGCAGTATTTT. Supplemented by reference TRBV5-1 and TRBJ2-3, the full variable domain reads KAGVTQTPRYLIKTRGQQVTLSCSPISGHRSVSWYQQTPGQGLQFLFEYFSETQRNKGNFPGRFSGRQFSNSRSEMNVSTLELGDSALYLCASSGGLAGTDTQYFGPGTRLTVL.

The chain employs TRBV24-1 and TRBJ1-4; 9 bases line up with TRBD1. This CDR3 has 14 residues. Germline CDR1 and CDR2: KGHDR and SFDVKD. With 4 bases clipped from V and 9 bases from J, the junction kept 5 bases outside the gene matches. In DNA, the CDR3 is TGTGCCACCAGTGACCCGGGACAGGGTCAAAAACTGTTTTTT. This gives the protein CATSDPGQGQKLFF.

The CDR3, as DNA: TGTGCCAGCAGCCCGACAGCCCCCACAGATACGCAGTATTTT. This codes for CASSPTAPTDTQYF. V usage is TRBV7-9 and J usage is TRBJ2-3; D is perhaps TRBD1 (5 bases). Per germline, CDR1 SEHNR and CDR2 FQNEAQ (reference sequence). V lost 5 bases, J lost 2 bases, and 11 bases lay in between. There are 14 residues in the CDR3.

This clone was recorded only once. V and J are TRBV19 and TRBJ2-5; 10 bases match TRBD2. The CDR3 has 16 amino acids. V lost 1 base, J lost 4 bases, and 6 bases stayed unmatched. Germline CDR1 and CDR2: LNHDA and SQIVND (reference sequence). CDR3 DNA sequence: TGTGCCAGTAGTATAGTGGCTAGCGGGAGTAGAGAGACCCAGTACTTC. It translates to CASSIVASGSRETQYF.

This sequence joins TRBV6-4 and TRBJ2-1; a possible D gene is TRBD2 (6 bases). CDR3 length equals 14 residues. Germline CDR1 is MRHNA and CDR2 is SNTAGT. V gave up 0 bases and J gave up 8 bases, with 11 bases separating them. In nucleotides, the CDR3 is TGTGCCAGCAGTGACTCCCTAGCGTCGGATGAGCAGTTCTTC. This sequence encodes CASSDSLASDEQFF.

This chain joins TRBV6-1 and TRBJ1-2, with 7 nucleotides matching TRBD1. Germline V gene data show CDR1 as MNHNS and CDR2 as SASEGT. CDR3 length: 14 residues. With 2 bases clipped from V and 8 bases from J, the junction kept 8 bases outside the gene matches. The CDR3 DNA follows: TGTGCCAGCAGTGAAAATAGGGGGCTCGAGGGCTACACCTTC. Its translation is CASSENRGLEGYTF.